What follows are 14 T cell receptor beta chains derived from one specimen sequenced in a study of T cell repertoires in cytomegalovirus infection. These receptors are not linked to any known antigen. TCRdb redid the calling of the reads with MiXCR, one entry per CDR3 protein. The sample lists about 890,000 distinct CDR3 sequences; around 29% were seen once. The specimen was cultured CD8+ T cells from PBMCs, collected from culture after CMV antigen stimulation. The receptors come from a human donor in good health (CMV status not recorded). Some clones in this sample may be carry-over from other donors' samples.

Many counts were recorded for this clonotype. The rearrangement uses TRBV10-3 and TRBJ1-4; D gene unclear. CDR1 is ENHRY, CDR2 SYGVKD, per germline. The germline V and J ends were trimmed by 0 bases and 4 bases, with 9 bases remaining between them. This CDR3 has 15 residues. The CDR3 here is CAISESRLLNEKLFF. CDR3 coding DNA: TGTGCCATCAGTGAGTCCAGGCTCCTTAATGAAAAACTGTTTTTT.

This clonotype was counted between two and nine times. CDR3 nucleotide sequence: TGTGCCAGCAGCTTAAAGGGTCCTCTTGCCTATGGCTACACCTTC. Its translation: CASSLKGPLAYGYTF. V is TRBV7-9 and J is TRBJ1-2, with D unclear. The CDR3 totals 15 residues. V was clipped by 2 bases and J by 4 bases, with 14 bases between them. Germline V gives CDR1 SEHNR, CDR2 FQNEAQ (reference sequence).

This clonotype came up many times. The chain recombines TRBV27 with TRBJ1-4, with 8 bases aligning to TRBD1. V shed 5 bases, J shed 8 bases, and the junction held 16 bases outside the gene matches. CDR1 and CDR2 (germline): MNHEY, SMNVEV (reference sequence). CDR3 length equals 17 residues. The CDR3 sequence: CASSQGQGLGNGEKLFF. CDR3 nucleotides: TGTGCCAGCAGTCAAGGACAGGGCTTGGGGAATGGAGAAAAACTGTTTTTT.

In this sample, this clonotype turned up a few times. The gene calls are TRBV10-3 and TRBJ1-1; D unresolved. This CDR3 contains 15 residues. Trimming pared 0 bases from V and 6 bases from J, leaving 14 bases between. CDR1 is ENHRY and CDR2 is SYGVKD in the germline V gene. The CDR3 bases are TGTGCCATCAGTGAGTCGTGGAACTACGAGCCTGAAGCTTTCTTT. As protein: CAISESWNYEPEAFF.

The gene calls are TRBV6-2 or TRBV6-3 and TRBJ2-1; the D is unclear. This CDR3 has 12 amino acids. CDR1 is MNHEY, CDR2 SVGEGT, per germline. Between the trimmed V and J ends, which lost 9 bases and 3 bases, there was a span of 9 bases. CDR3 in amino acids: CASFSHYNEQFF. DNA for the CDR3: TGTGCCAGTTTCAGCCACTACAATGAGCAGTTCTTC.

The chain carries TRBV27 and TRBJ1-2; D ambiguous. Germline CDR1 is MNHEY and CDR2 is SMNVEV (reference sequence). The CDR3 is 14 amino acids. The V end was cut by 0 bases, the J end by 4 bases, with 9 bases between. The CDR3: CASSLSSAGYGYTF. CDR3 bases: TGTGCCAGCAGTTTATCTTCAGCAGGCTATGGCTACACCTTC.

This clonotype has only a few counts. V and J are TRBV19 and TRBJ1-1, with D perhaps TRBD1 (5 bases). V lost 4 bases, J lost 7 bases, and 16 bases lay in between. CDR1 LNHDA and CDR2 SQIVND come from the germline V gene (reference sequence). The CDR3 runs 14 residues. CDR3 protein: CASSTWARVNEAFF. For the CDR3, the DNA is TGTGCCAGTAGTACCTGGGCCAGGGTTAATGAAGCTTTCTTT.

Only a few counts were recorded for this clonotype. The chain's CDR3 is CASGLNPGLATTDTQYF. The CDR3 DNA follows: TGTGCTAGTGGTTTGAACCCGGGACTAGCGACCACAGATACGCAGTATTTT. The chain combines TRBV12-5 with TRBJ2-3; 10 bases line up with TRBD2. This CDR3 is 17 amino acids long. After removal of 2 bases from V and 2 bases from J, the junction contained 7 bases not matched to a gene. Germline CDR1 reads LGHNT; CDR2 reads FRNRAP. The full variable domain, rest sourced from reference TRBV12-5 and TRBJ2-3, is DARVTQTPRHKVTEMGQEVTMRCQPILGHNTVFWYRQTMMQGLELLAYFRNRAPLDDSGMPKDRFSAEMPDATLATLKIQPSEPRDSAVYFCASGLNPGLATTDTQYFGPGTRLTVL.

The rearrangement uses TRBV27 and TRBJ1-5; D gene unclear. Germline lookup yields CDR1 MNHEY and CDR2 SMNVEV (reference sequence). The V end was cut by 2 bases, the J end by 4 bases, with 12 bases between. The CDR3 length is 15 residues. In DNA form, the CDR3 reads TGTGCCAGCAGTTTAAGTATTCCGGGGAATCAGCCCCAGCATTTT. It is translated as CASSLSIPGNQPQHF.

The chain carries TRBV2 and TRBJ2-3, with D hard to call. CDR3 size: 12 residues. Per germline, CDR1 SNHLY and CDR2 FYNNEI. Deletions cut 5 bases from V and 4 bases from J, with 7 bases between. The CDR3 spells CASSTFSDTQYF. In DNA, the CDR3 is TGTGCCAGCAGTACGTTTTCAGATACGCAGTATTTT.

The gene calls are TRBV5-1 and TRBJ2-1, with 7 bases matching TRBD1. Per the germline V gene, CDR1 is SGHRS and CDR2 is YFSETQ. The V gene end was trimmed by 4 bases and the J gene end by 3 bases; junction bases not matched to a gene: 10. The CDR3 has 16 residues. The CDR3 region has the DNA TGCGCCAGCAGCGACCGACAGGGATGGGACTACAATGAGCAGTTCTTC. This gives the protein CASSDRQGWDYNEQFF. The complete variable domain, with remaining parts taken from reference TRBV5-1 and TRBJ2-1, reads KAGVTQTPRYLIKTRGQQVTLSCSPISGHRSVSWYQQTPGQGLQFLFEYFSETQRNKGNFPGRFSGRQFSNSRSEMNVSTLELGDSALYLCASSDRQGWDYNEQFFGPGTRLTVL.

This sequence joins TRBV4-1 and TRBJ2-1; 7 bases align to TRBD2. CDR3 size: 15 residues. Germline V gene sequence: CDR1 MGHRA, CDR2 YSYEKL. The V and J ends lost 0 bases and 6 bases, in that order; junction bases with no gene match: 5. CDR3 DNA sequence: TGCGCCAGCAGCCAAGATGGGGGGAGGGTCAATGAGCAGTTCTTC. Protein: CASSQDGGRVNEQFF.

The rearrangement links TRBV6-5 to TRBJ1-2; 7 nucleotides agree with TRBD1. Germline V lookup: CDR1 MNHEY, CDR2 SVGAGI. CDR3 length: 15 amino acids. Trimming at V came to 2 bases and at J to 4 bases, leaving 7 bases not matched to a gene. The CDR3 sequence is CASSYRQGGGYGYTF. In DNA form, the CDR3 reads TGTGCCAGCAGTTACCGGCAGGGGGGAGGCTATGGCTACACCTTC.

This clonotype was seen more than once but under ten times. V gene TRBV6-2 or TRBV6-3 combines with J gene TRBJ1-2; D call uncertain. Trimming removed 3 bases at V and 2 bases at J, with 10 bases between. CDR3 size: 14 residues. Germline CDR1 MNHEY, CDR2 SVGEGT. CDR3 DNA: TGTGCCAGCAGTTATGAAGCTGGCAACTATGGCTACACCTTC. This translates into CASSYEAGNYGYTF.